This record covers a single TCR beta chain. The sample belongs to a study of response to subunit inactivated influenza vaccine. TCRdb passed the RT-PCR reads through MiXCR, listing each CDR3 protein once. Found here are hundreds of thousands of distinct CDR3 sequences, about 12% of them singletons; the top ten hold 10%. The CDR3 is 17 amino acids. CDR1 and CDR2 from the germline V gene are SNHLY and FYNNEI. Trimming cost V 3 bases and J 0 bases; bases outside gene matches: 6. The sequence derives from a man over 45 who received an inactivated influenza vaccine. The starting material was PBMCs from blood, obtained on the day of vaccination. V is TRBV2 and J is TRBJ2-1, with TRBD2 matching 9 bases. The CDR3 loop reads CASSDSGRGSSYNEQFF. The DNA of the CDR3 is TGTGCCAGCAGTGATAGCGGGAGAGGAAGCTCCTACAATGAGCAGTTCTTC.